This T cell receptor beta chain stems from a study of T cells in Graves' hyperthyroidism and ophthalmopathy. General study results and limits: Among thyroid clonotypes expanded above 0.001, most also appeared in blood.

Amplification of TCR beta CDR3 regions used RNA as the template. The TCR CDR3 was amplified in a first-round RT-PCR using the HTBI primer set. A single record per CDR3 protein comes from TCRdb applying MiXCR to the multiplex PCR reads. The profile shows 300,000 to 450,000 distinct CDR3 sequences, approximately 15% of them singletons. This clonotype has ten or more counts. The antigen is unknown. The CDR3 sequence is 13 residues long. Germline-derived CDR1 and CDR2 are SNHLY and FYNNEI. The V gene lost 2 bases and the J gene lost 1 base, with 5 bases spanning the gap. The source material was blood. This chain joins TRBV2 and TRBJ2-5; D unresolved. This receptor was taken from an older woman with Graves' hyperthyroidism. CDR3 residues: CASSERIQETQYF. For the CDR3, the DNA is TGTGCCAGCAGTGAAAGGATCCAAGAGACCCAGTACTTC.